What follows describes a single TCR beta chain. Its antigen remains unidentified. CDR3 length: 12 residues. V gave up 6 bases and J gave up 4 bases, with 9 bases separating them. Germline CDR1 reads SQVTM; CDR2 reads ANQGSEA. The sample originates from a study of T cell responses to AZD1222 COVID-19 vaccine. Study-level results: Mostly white British, mostly female donors; authors suggested clonal diversity may be underestimated. CD4 TCRs associated with vaccination spanned spike, dominating at 160-218 and 743-854.

Repertoires were generated with immunoSEQ multiplex PCR, while TCRdb's copy carries only in-frame clones and drops some. This table has about 150,000 clones, 80% to 90% appearing once. This TCR derives from an adult in good health. The chain couples TRBV29-1 to TRBJ2-2; D remains unclear. This material consisted of peripheral blood, taken on day 0 of AZD1222 vaccination. The CDR3 region has the DNA TGCAGCGTCTCGAGTTTCACCGGGGAGCTGTTTTTT. Its translation: CSVSSFTGELFF.